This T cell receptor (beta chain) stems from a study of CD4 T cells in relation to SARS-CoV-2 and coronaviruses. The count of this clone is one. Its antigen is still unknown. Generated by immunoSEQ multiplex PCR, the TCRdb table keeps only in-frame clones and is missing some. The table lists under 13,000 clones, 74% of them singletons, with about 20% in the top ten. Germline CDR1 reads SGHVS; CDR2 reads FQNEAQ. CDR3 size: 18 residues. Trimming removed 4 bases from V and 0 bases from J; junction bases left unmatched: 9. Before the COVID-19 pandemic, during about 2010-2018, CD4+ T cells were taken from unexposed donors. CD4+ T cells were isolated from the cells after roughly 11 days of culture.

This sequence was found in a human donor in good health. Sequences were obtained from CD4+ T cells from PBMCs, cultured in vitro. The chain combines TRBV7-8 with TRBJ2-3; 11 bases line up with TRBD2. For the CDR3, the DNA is TGTGCCAGCAGCTCTCGGCTAGCGGGGGGACCCAGCACAGATACGCAGTATTTT. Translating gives CASSSRLAGGPSTDTQYF.